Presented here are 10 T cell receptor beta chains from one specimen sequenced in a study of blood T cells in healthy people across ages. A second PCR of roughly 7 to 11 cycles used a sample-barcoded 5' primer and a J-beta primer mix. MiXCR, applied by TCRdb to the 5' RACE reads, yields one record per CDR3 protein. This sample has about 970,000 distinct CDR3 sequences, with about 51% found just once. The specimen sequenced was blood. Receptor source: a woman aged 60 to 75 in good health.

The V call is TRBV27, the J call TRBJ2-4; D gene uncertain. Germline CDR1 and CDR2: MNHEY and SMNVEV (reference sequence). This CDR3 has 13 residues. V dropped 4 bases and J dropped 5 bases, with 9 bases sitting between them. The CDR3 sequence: CASSWATQNIQYF. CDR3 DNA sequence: TGTGCCAGCAGTTGGGCGACACAAAACATTCAGTACTTC.

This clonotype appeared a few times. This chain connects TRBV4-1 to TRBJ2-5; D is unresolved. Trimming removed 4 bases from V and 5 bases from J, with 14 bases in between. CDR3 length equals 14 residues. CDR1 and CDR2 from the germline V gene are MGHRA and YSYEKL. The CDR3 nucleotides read TGCGCCAGCAGCCCAGTCACTACCAAGGAGACCCAGTACTTC. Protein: CASSPVTTKETQYF.

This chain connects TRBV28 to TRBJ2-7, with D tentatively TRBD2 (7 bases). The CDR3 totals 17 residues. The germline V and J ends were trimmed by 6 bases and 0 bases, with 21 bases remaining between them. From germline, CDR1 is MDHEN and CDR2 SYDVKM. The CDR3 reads CASSGRQIGGNSYEQYF. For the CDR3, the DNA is TGTGCCAGCAGCGGGAGGCAGATAGGGGGGAACTCCTACGAGCAGTACTTC. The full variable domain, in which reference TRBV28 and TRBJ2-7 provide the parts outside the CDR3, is DVKVTQSSRYLVKRTGEKVFLECVQDMDHENMFWYRQDPGLGLRLIYFSYDVKMKEKGDIPEGYSVSREKKERFSLILESASTNQTSMYLCASSGRQIGGNSYEQYFGPGTRLTVT.

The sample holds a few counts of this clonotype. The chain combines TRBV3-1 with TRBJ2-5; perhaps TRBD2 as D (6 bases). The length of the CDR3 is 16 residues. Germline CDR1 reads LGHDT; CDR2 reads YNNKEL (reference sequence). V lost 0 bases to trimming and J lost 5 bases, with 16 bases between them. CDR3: CASSQDLGGGLETQYF. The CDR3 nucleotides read TGTGCCAGCAGCCAAGATCTGGGGGGAGGATTGGAGACCCAGTACTTC.

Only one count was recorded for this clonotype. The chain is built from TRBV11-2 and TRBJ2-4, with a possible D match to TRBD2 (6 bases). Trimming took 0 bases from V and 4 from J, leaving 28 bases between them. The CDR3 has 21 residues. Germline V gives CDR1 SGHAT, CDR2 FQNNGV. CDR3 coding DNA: TGTGCCAGCAGCTTAGAGGGGGAGGCGGCGGGGCTACCGACAAGAAAAAACATTCAGTACTTC. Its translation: CASSLEGEAAGLPTRKNIQYF.

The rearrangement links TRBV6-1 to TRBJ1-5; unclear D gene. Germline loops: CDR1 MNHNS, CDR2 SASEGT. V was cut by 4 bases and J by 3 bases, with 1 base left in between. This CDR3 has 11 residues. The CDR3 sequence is CASSANQPQHF. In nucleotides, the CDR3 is TGTGCCAGCAGTGCCAATCAGCCCCAGCATTTT.

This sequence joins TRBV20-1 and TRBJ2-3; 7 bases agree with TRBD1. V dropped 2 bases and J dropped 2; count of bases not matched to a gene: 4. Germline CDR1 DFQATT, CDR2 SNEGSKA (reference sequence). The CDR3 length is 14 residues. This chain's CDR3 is CSARTGQNTDTQYF. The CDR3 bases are TGCAGTGCTAGAACGGGACAGAACACAGATACGCAGTATTTT.

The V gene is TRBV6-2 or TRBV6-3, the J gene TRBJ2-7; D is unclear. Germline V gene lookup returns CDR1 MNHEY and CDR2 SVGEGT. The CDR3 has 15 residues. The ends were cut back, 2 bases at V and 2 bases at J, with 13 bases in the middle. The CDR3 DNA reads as TGTGCCAGCAGTTACGGACGGACCGATACCTACGAGCAGTACTTC. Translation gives CASSYGRTDTYEQYF.

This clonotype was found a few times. The DNA of the CDR3 is TGTGCCAGCAGTGACGTCCGCAATGAAAAACTGTTTTTT. Its translation is CASSDVRNEKLFF. The chain couples TRBV2 to TRBJ1-4; no reliable D call. The germline CDR1 and CDR2 sequences are SNHLY and FYNNEI. V was cut by 3 bases and J by 5 bases, with 7 bases left in between. The CDR3 sequence is 13 residues long.

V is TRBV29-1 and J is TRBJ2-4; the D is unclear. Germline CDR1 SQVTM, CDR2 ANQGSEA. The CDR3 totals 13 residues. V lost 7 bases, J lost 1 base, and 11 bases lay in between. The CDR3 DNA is TGCAGCGCCCCGGACCTGGCCAAAAACATTCAGTACTTC. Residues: CSAPDLAKNIQYF.